What follows are 27 T cell receptor beta chains derived from one specimen sequenced in a study of T cell responses to AZD1222 COVID-19 vaccine. Using immunoSEQ multiplex PCR, the repertoire was profiled, and TCRdb retains in-frame clones only, with some absent. The sample lists some 130,000 clones, about 87% occurring once. The specimen was peripheral blood, collected on day 0 of AZD1222 vaccination. The source is an adult in good health.

V usage is TRBV27 and J usage is TRBJ1-6, with 9 bases fitting TRBD1. Germline V lookup: CDR1 MNHEY, CDR2 SMNVEV (reference sequence). CDR3 size: 16 residues. V shed 0 bases and J 9 bases; nucleotides not matched to a gene: 6. CDR3 DNA: TGTGCCAGCAGTTTATCGAGGACAGGGGTCGGTTCACCCCTCCACTTT. Amino acid sequence: CASSLSRTGVGSPLHF.

The J gene is TRBJ1-2, the V gene TRBV5-6; D is unclear. V lost 3 bases and J lost 8, with 17 bases in between. Germline CDR1 is SGHDT and CDR2 is YYEEEE. The CDR3 is made up of 14 amino acids. The CDR3 region has the DNA TGTGCCAGCAGCTCGGACCTCGGAGATGGGGGCTACACCTTC. Its protein product is CASSSDLGDGGYTF. The full variable domain, with the rest looked up from reference TRBV5-6 and TRBJ1-2, is DAGVTQSPTHLIKTRGQQVTLRCSPKSGHDTVSWYQQALGQGPQFIFQYYEEEERQRGNFPDRFSGHQFPNYSSELNVNALLLGDSALYLCASSSDLGDGGYTFGSGTRLTVV.

This clone was detected only once. This rearrangement joins TRBV2 to TRBJ2-1, with TRBD2 identical over 11 bases. CDR3 length: 17 amino acids. Unmatched junction bases numbered 13, after V lost 7 bases and J lost 5 bases. CDR1 and CDR2 from the germline V gene are SNHLY and FYNNEI. CDR3 in DNA: TGTGCCAGCAACAAGTTTCCGGGACTAGCGGAAGACAATGAGCAGTTCTTC. This sequence encodes CASNKFPGLAEDNEQFF.

This sequence joins TRBV6-6 and TRBJ1-5; D gene ambiguous. There are 12 residues in the CDR3. The germline CDR1 and CDR2 sequences are MNHNY and SVGAGI (reference sequence). V lost 6 bases and J lost 9, with 12 bases in between. The CDR3 DNA is TGTGCCAGCAGGCCCCGGTCAGGGCCCCAGCATTTT. This translates into CASRPRSGPQHF.

J is TRBJ1-1 and V is TRBV28; D remains ambiguous. Trimming removed 7 bases from V and 2 bases from J, with 17 bases in between. From germline, CDR1 is MDHEN and CDR2 SYDVKM. The CDR3 runs 15 residues. The CDR3 coding sequence is TGTGCCAGCACCCCAAAGTACCGACAAAACACTGAAGCTTTCTTT. Translating it yields CASTPKYRQNTEAFF.

The gene calls are TRBV4-2 and TRBJ2-5, with 9 bases that match TRBD1. This CDR3 is built from 13 residues. After removal of 4 bases from V and 5 bases from J, the junction contained 2 bases not matched to a gene. CDR1 LGHNA and CDR2 YNFKEQ come from the germline V gene. The CDR3 region is CASSRDRVETQYF. In DNA form, the CDR3 reads TGTGCCAGCAGCCGGGACAGGGTGGAGACCCAGTACTTC.

The rearrangement links TRBV19 to TRBJ1-2, with D uncertain. Looked up from germline, CDR1 is LNHDA and CDR2 is SQIVND (reference sequence). V lost 0 bases, J lost 0 bases, and 11 bases lay in between. CDR3 size: 16 residues. CDR3 DNA sequence: TGTGCCAGTAGTATAGATGTCGGAAGAGCTAACTATGGCTACACCTTC. This codes for CASSIDVGRANYGYTF.

The chain carries TRBV28 and TRBJ2-5, with D tentatively TRBD2 (5 bases). The ends were cut back, 6 bases at V and 2 bases at J, with 10 bases in the middle. Germline V lookup: CDR1 MDHEN, CDR2 SYDVKM. This CDR3 region has 13 residues. The CDR3 is CASSPGVQETQYF. The DNA of the CDR3 is TGTGCCAGCAGCCCCGGGGTTCAAGAGACCCAGTACTTC.

This sequence joins TRBV18 and TRBJ1-5; D is unresolved. The CDR3 length is 14 residues. Germline V gives CDR1 KGHSH, CDR2 LQKENI. Between the trimmed V and J ends, which lost 0 bases and 1 base, there was a span of 4 bases. In DNA form, the CDR3 reads TGTGCCAGCTCACCACCGACGAGCAATCAGCCCCAGCATTTT. Residues: CASSPPTSNQPQHF.

As DNA, the CDR3 is TGTGCCAGCAGTGACCCCCAGGGGTTCGACTATGGCTACACCTTC. This sequence encodes CASSDPQGFDYGYTF. The chain couples TRBV28 to TRBJ1-2; D perhaps matches TRBD1 (6 bases). The germline V gene has CDR1 MDHEN and CDR2 SYDVKM. This CDR3 contains 15 residues. V was trimmed by 5 bases and J by 3 bases, leaving 16 bases between them.

The chain carries TRBV30 and TRBJ2-3, with 8 bases identical to TRBD1. Germline-derived CDR1 and CDR2 are GTSNPN and SVGIG (reference sequence). Germline trimming cut 3 bases from V and 4 bases from J; bases unmatched to any gene: 3. The CDR3 covers 13 residues. The chain's CDR3 is CAWRDRAPDTQYF. CDR3 DNA sequence: TGTGCCTGGAGGGACAGGGCCCCAGATACGCAGTATTTT.

V usage is TRBV3-1 (or the pseudogene TRBV3-2) and J usage is TRBJ1-2, with 12 bases lining up with TRBD1. This CDR3 is 14 amino acids long. Germline trimming cut 11 bases from V and 2 bases from J; bases unmatched to any gene: 6. Germline assignment: CDR1 LGHDT and CDR2 YNNKEL (reference sequence). CDR3 bases: TGTGCCGCATCCGGGACAGGGGGCAACTATGGCTACACCTTC. Translation: CAASGTGGNYGYTF.

This chain joins TRBV5-4 and TRBJ2-3; possibly TRBD1 or TRBD2 for D (6 bases each). Germline CDR1 SGHNT, CDR2 YYREEE (reference sequence). The CDR3 consists of 16 residues. The germline V and J ends were trimmed by 1 base and 2 bases, with 14 bases remaining between them. This CDR3 is CASSLSGASHTDTQYF. The DNA of the CDR3 is TGTGCCAGCAGCTTGTCGGGGGCTTCCCACACAGATACGCAGTATTTT.

Only one count was recorded for this clone. The J gene is TRBJ2-1, the V gene TRBV5-4; possibly TRBD2 for D (6 bases). V lost 0 bases and J lost 0, with 16 bases in between. The length of the CDR3 is 18 residues. In germline, CDR1 is SGHNT, CDR2 YYREEE (reference sequence). The CDR3 DNA reads as TGTGCCAGCAGCTTGGAGAGGGGTCACGGGAGCTCCTACAATGAGCAGTTCTTC. Translating it yields CASSLERGHGSSYNEQFF.

V is TRBV2 and J is TRBJ1-1; tentatively, D is TRBD1 (5 bases). The CDR3 is 13 amino acids. Trimming took off 2 bases at V and 7 bases at J, with 11 bases between the two ends. Germline V gives CDR1 SNHLY, CDR2 FYNNEI. CDR3 DNA: TGTGCCAGCAGTGAATCTCGGGGGGTTGAAGCTTTCTTT. Protein product: CASSESRGVEAFF. Looking up the rest from reference TRBV2 and TRBJ1-1 gives the full variable domain: EPEVTQTPSHQVTQMGQEVILRCVPISNHLYFYWYRQILGQKVEFLVSFYNNEISEKSEIFDDQFSVERPDGSNFTLKIRSTKLEDSAMYFCASSESRGVEAFFGQGTRLTVV.

This chain uses TRBV18 with TRBJ1-4; TRBD1 is a possible D gene (5 bases). The CDR3 runs 13 residues. The V end was cut by 6 bases, the J end by 8 bases, with 13 bases between. Germline V gene data show CDR1 as KGHSH and CDR2 as LQKENI. The CDR3 sequence is CASSGQGKEKLFF. DNA for the CDR3: TGTGCCAGCTCGGGCCAGGGAAAAGAAAAACTGTTTTTT. The full variable domain, in which reference TRBV18 and TRBJ1-4 provide the parts outside the CDR3, is NAGVMQNPRHLVRRRGQEARLRCSPMKGHSHVYWYRQLPEEGLKFMVYLQKENIIDESGMPKERFSAEFPKEGPSILRIQQVVRGDSAAYFCASSGQGKEKLFFGSGTQLSVL.

The genes are TRBV5-4 and TRBJ1-1, with D uncertain. The CDR3 totals 14 residues. Germline V lookup: CDR1 SGHNT, CDR2 YYREEE (reference sequence). V lost 5 bases, J lost 0 bases, and 11 bases lay in between. The DNA for the CDR3 is TGTGCCAGCAGAGTCCAGACTGTGAACACTGAAGCTTTCTTT. It yields the protein CASRVQTVNTEAFF. Variable domain in full (rest from reference TRBV5-4 and TRBJ1-1): ETGVTQSPTHLIKTRGQQVTLRCSSQSGHNTVSWYQQALGQGPQFIFQYYREEENGRGNFPPRFSGLQFPNYSSELNVNALELDDSALYLCASRVQTVNTEAFFGQGTRLTVV.

The chain links TRBV18 to TRBJ2-4; the D gene is possibly TRBD1 (6 bases). Germline V lookup: CDR1 KGHSH, CDR2 LQKENI. Trimming pared 2 bases from V and 0 bases from J, leaving 14 bases between. The CDR3 is 17 amino acids. The CDR3 spells CASSPYRDTLAKNIQYF. The CDR3 DNA reads as TGTGCCAGCTCACCATACCGGGACACTCTAGCCAAAAACATTCAGTACTTC.

The CDR3, as DNA: TGTGCCAGCTCACCACAAGGGCAGGCCGGTTATAATTCACCCCTCCACTTT. As protein: CASSPQGQAGYNSPLHF. The chain has TRBV18 and TRBJ1-6; D is unclear. The CDR3 totals 17 residues. Germline lookup yields CDR1 KGHSH and CDR2 LQKENI. The germline V and J ends were trimmed by 1 base and 4 bases, with 14 bases remaining between them. Looking up the rest from reference TRBV18 and TRBJ1-6 gives the full variable domain: NAGVMQNPRHLVRRRGQEARLRCSPMKGHSHVYWYRQLPEEGLKFMVYLQKENIIDESGMPKERFSAEFPKEGPSILRIQQVVRGDSAAYFCASSPQGQAGYNSPLHFGNGTRLTVT.

This clone was detected only a few times. This chain uses TRBV18 with TRBJ1-6, with TRBD1 matching 10 bases. This CDR3 is built from 15 residues. Trimming at V came to 2 bases and at J to 8 bases, leaving 3 bases not matched to a gene. CDR1 and CDR2 (germline): KGHSH, LQKENI. CDR3 nucleotide sequence: TGTGCCAGCTCACCAATGGGGACAGGGGATTCACCCCTCCACTTT. Residues: CASSPMGTGDSPLHF.

The chain carries TRBV18 and TRBJ1-3, with 12 bases that match TRBD1. J was trimmed by 0 bases and V by 3 bases; bases with no gene match: 6. Germline V gives CDR1 KGHSH, CDR2 LQKENI. The CDR3 length is 18 residues. The CDR3 here is CASSPMGQGATSGNTIYF. The CDR3 DNA is TGTGCCAGCTCACCTATGGGACAGGGGGCAACCTCTGGAAACACCATATATTTT.

The V call is TRBV19, the J call TRBJ2-1; perhaps TRBD2 as D (5 bases). CDR1 is LNHDA and CDR2 is SQIVND in the germline V gene (reference sequence). This CDR3 spans 15 amino acids. Trimming cost V 7 bases and J 3 bases, with 16 bases left between them. The CDR3 region has the DNA TGTGCCAGTATGGCGGGCCTCTCCTACTACAATGAGCAGTTCTTC. Its translation is CASMAGLSYYNEQFF.

The chain combines TRBV5-6 with TRBJ1-6; 11 bases line up with TRBD1. CDR1 SGHDT and CDR2 YYEEEE come from the germline V gene. J was trimmed by 10 bases and V by 4 bases; bases with no gene match: 4. This CDR3 is 14 amino acids long. CDR3 in amino acids: CASSGDRGLSPLHF. The CDR3 nucleotides read TGTGCCAGCAGCGGGGACAGGGGGTTGTCACCCCTCCACTTT. Together with reference TRBV5-6 and TRBJ1-6, the CDR3 gives the full variable domain: DAGVTQSPTHLIKTRGQQVTLRCSPKSGHDTVSWYQQALGQGPQFIFQYYEEEERQRGNFPDRFSGHQFPNYSSELNVNALLLGDSALYLCASSGDRGLSPLHFGNGTRLTVT.

This clone is a singleton in its sample. The gene calls are TRBV10-3 and TRBJ2-1, with TRBD2 matching 8 bases. In germline, CDR1 is ENHRY, CDR2 SYGVKD. The CDR3 has 15 amino acids. Unmatched junction bases numbered 12, after V lost 8 bases and J lost 6 bases. The CDR3 bases are TGTGCCATCGCCTCCCGGGTTAGCGGGATCAATGAGCAGTTCTTC. It is translated as CAIASRVSGINEQFF.

This chain joins TRBV2 and TRBJ1-2; D may be TRBD1 (6 bases). V was shortened by 6 bases and J by 7 bases, with 30 bases between the two germline ends. CDR1 SNHLY and CDR2 FYNNEI come from the germline V gene. CDR3 length equals 18 residues. The CDR3 loop reads CASSDTIGQGLNRVGYTF. For the CDR3, the DNA is TGTGCCAGCAGCGACACTATTGGCCAGGGGTTGAATAGGGTTGGCTACACCTTC. The full variable domain, in which reference TRBV2 and TRBJ1-2 provide the parts outside the CDR3, is EPEVTQTPSHQVTQMGQEVILRCVPISNHLYFYWYRQILGQKVEFLVSFYNNEISEKSEIFDDQFSVERPDGSNFTLKIRSTKLEDSAMYFCASSDTIGQGLNRVGYTFGSGTRLTVV.

The chain carries TRBV15 and TRBJ2-7, with a possible D match to TRBD2 (5 bases). Germline CDR1 LNHNV, CDR2 YYDKDF (reference sequence). CDR3 size: 15 residues. Trimming took off 3 bases at V and 3 bases at J, with 15 bases between the two ends. In nucleotides, the CDR3 is TGTGCCACCAGCAGCCCCCCGCGGGCGAGCTACGAGCAGTACTTC. It yields the protein CATSSPPRASYEQYF. Using reference TRBV15 and TRBJ2-7 for the parts outside the CDR3, the full variable domain is DAMVIQNPRYQVTQFGKPVTLSCSQTLNHNVMYWYQQKSSQAPKLLFHYYDKDFNNEADTPDNFQSRRPNTSFCFLDIRSPGLGDTAMYLCATSSPPRASYEQYFGPGTRLTVT.

This clone has just a few counts. V is TRBV7-3 and J is TRBJ2-5; no clear D. This CDR3 comprises 12 residues. V lost 2 bases and J lost 0, with 1 base in between. Germline CDR1 is SGHTA and CDR2 is FQGTGA. For the CDR3, the DNA is TGTGCCAGCAGCTTAGACCAAGAGACCCAGTACTTC. Translated, it gives CASSLDQETQYF. The full variable domain, completed using reference TRBV7-3 and TRBJ2-5, is GAGVSQTPSNKVTEKGKYVELRCDPISGHTALYWYRQSLGQGPEFLIYFQGTGAADDSGLPNDRFFAVRPEGSVSTLKIQRTERGDSAVYLCASSLDQETQYFGPGTRLLVL.